This entry features one TCR beta chain sequence. Its cognate antigen is unknown. The table came from immunoSEQ multiplex PCR; TCRdb's copy has only in-frame clones and leaves some out. This repertoire shows about 160,000 clones, 90% to 95% found once; its top ten account for just over 5%. The sample comes from a study of T cell responses to AZD1222 COVID-19 vaccine. Study-level points and caveats: The repertoires were collected only after the peak T cell response. Spike-specific TCR breadth rose after two AZD1222 doses, and depth rose as well.

This clonotype was sampled from an adult who received the AZD1222 COVID-19 vaccine. The material was peripheral blood, obtained 28 days after the second AZD1222 dose.

The CDR3 sequence: CASSRSGGTYNEQFF. CDR3 DNA sequence: TGTGCCAGCAGTCGTAGCGGGGGGACCTACAATGAGCAGTTCTTC. This chain joins TRBV7-3 and TRBJ2-1, with 10 bases fitting TRBD2. Germline trimming cut 6 bases from V and 2 bases from J; bases unmatched to any gene: 4. Germline CDR1 and CDR2: SGHTA and FQGTGA. CDR3 length: 15 residues.